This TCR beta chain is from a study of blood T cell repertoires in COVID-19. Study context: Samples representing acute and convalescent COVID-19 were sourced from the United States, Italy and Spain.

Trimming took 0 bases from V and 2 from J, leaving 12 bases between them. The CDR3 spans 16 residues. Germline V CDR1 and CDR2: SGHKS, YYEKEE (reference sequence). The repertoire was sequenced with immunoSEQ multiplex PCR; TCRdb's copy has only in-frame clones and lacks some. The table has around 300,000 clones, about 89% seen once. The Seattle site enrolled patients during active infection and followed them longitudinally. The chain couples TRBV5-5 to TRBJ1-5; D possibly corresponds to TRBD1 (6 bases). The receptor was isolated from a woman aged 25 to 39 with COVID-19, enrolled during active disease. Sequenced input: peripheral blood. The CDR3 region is CASSLVGGPGNQPQHF. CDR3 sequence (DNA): TGTGCCAGCAGCTTGGTCGGGGGGCCTGGCAATCAGCCCCAGCATTTT.